Given below is one T cell receptor beta chain in context. The data were obtained in a study of PD-L1 blockade in urothelial cancer. About the research overall: Treatment start was followed by blood analysis at 3 weeks (second dose) and again at 6 weeks.

Germline V gene data show CDR1 as MGHDK and CDR2 as SYGVNS. The V and J ends lost 4 bases and 7 bases, in that order; junction bases with no gene match: 16. There are 17 residues in the CDR3. Sequenced by immunoSEQ multiplex PCR; TCRdb stores in-frame clones only, minus some. The sample has approximately 65,000 clones; approximately 88% are singletons. This sample comprised PBMCs, obtained around atezolizumab (anti-PD-L1) treatment. The rearrangement joins TRBV25-1 to TRBJ2-1; 7 bases are a match to TRBD2. The clonotype was recovered from a man aged 55-75 years with urothelial cancer. Here the CDR3 DNA reads TGTGCCAGCAGTGTGAGTGGCGGGGGTACTCTAAGGAATGAGCAGTTCTTC. This translates into CASSVSGGGTLRNEQFF.